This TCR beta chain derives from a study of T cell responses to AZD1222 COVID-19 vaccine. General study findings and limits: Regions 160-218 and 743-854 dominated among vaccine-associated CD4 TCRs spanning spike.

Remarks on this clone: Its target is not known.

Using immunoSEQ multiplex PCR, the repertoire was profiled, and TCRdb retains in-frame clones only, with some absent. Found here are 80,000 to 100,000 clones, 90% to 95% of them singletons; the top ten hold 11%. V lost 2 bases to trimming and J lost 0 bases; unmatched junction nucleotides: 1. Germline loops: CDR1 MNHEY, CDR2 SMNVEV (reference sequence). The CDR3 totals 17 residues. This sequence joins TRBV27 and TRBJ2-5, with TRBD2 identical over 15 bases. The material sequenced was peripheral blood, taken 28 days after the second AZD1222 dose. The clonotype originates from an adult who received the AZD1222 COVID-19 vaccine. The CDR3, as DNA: TGTGCCAGCAGTTTAGGACTAGCGGGGGGGTACCAAGAGACCCAGTACTTC. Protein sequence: CASSLGLAGGYQETQYF.